These T cell receptor beta chains were read from a single sample in a study of blood T cell repertoires in COVID-19. The data were produced by immunoSEQ multiplex PCR, yet TCRdb's version contains in-frame clones alone and is incomplete. The repertoire holds fewer than 250,000 clones, with 80% to 90% as singletons. The sequencing sample was made of peripheral blood. The receptors stem from a woman in her 70s with active or convalescent COVID-19. The CDR3 runs from the conserved cysteine through the conserved F or W. A D gene is named only where the DNA matches it firmly. Not every row has a clone size; where given, it reads once, few, many or a size class.

cdr3_aa: CASSVLDSTEAFF
cdr3_nt: TGTGCCAGCAGCGTCCTCGACAGCACTGAAGCTTTCTTT
clone_size: -
v_call: TRBV9
j_call: TRBJ1-1
d_call: -

cdr3_aa: CASSRGSSGSETQYF
cdr3_nt: TGTGCCAGCAGTCGGGGGTCTAGCGGGAGTGAGACCCAGTACTTC
clone_size: -
v_call: TRBV6-5
j_call: TRBJ2-5
d_call: TRBD2

cdr3_aa: CASSLAPGLEYNEQFF
cdr3_nt: TGTGCCAGCAGCTTGGCGCCGGGACTGGAATACAATGAGCAGTTCTTC
clone_size: -
v_call: TRBV5-4
j_call: TRBJ2-1
d_call: -

cdr3_aa: CASSQLAGGSEQYF
cdr3_nt: TGTGCCAGCAGCCAATTAGCGGGAGGCAGTGAGCAGTACTTC
clone_size: -
v_call: TRBV3-1/TRBV3-2
j_call: TRBJ2-7
d_call: TRBD2

cdr3_aa: CASSLGGQGGPQETQYF
cdr3_nt: TGCGCCAGCAGCTTGGGGGGGCAGGGCGGCCCCCAAGAGACCCAGTACTTC
clone_size: -
v_call: TRBV5-1
j_call: TRBJ2-5
d_call: -

cdr3_aa: CASSLGQGDVDTQYF
cdr3_nt: TGCGCCAGCAGCCTGGGACAGGGGGATGTAGATACGCAGTATTTT
clone_size: -
v_call: TRBV5-1
j_call: TRBJ2-3
d_call: TRBD1

cdr3_aa: CASSWTGAAKYSNQPQHF
cdr3_nt: TGTGCCAGCAGCTGGACAGGGGCCGCGAAATATAGCAATCAGCCCCAGCATTTT
clone_size: -
v_call: TRBV13
j_call: TRBJ1-5
d_call: TRBD1

cdr3_aa: CASSPWGSSTDTQYF
cdr3_nt: TGTGCCAGCAGCCCATGGGGCAGTAGCACAGATACGCAGTATTTT
clone_size: -
v_call: TRBV28
j_call: TRBJ2-3
d_call: -

cdr3_aa: CASSAGHPEGDEQFF
cdr3_nt: TGTGCCAGCAGCGCAGGACACCCGGAGGGTGATGAGCAGTTCTTC
clone_size: few
v_call: TRBV11-3
j_call: TRBJ2-1
d_call: -

cdr3_aa: CASSRTGEQETQYF
cdr3_nt: TGTGCCAGCAGCCGGACAGGGGAGCAAGAGACCCAGTACTTC
clone_size: -
v_call: TRBV5-6
j_call: TRBJ2-5
d_call: TRBD1

cdr3_aa: CANGRTGLYQETQYF
cdr3_nt: TGTGCCAACGGAAGGACAGGATTGTACCAAGAGACCCAGTACTTC
clone_size: -
v_call: TRBV2
j_call: TRBJ2-5
d_call: TRBD1

cdr3_aa: CASSSNRGQGEKLFF
cdr3_nt: TGTGCCAGCTCATCAAACCGCGGACAGGGAGAAAAACTGTTTTTT
clone_size: -
v_call: TRBV18
j_call: TRBJ1-4
d_call: TRBD1

cdr3_aa: CAWSVVQGRSPLHF
cdr3_nt: TGTGCCTGGAGTGTTGTGCAGGGTAGATCACCCCTCCACTTT
clone_size: -
v_call: TRBV30
j_call: TRBJ1-6
d_call: -

cdr3_aa: CASRAGVGYTF
cdr3_nt: TGTGCCAGCCGGGCGGGGGTAGGCTACACCTTC
clone_size: -
v_call: TRBV6-6
j_call: TRBJ1-2
d_call: -

cdr3_aa: CASSKGALATPGPYEQYF
cdr3_nt: TGTGCCAGCAGCAAAGGGGCACTAGCGACTCCAGGTCCCTACGAGCAGTACTTC
clone_size: -
v_call: TRBV21-1
j_call: TRBJ2-7
d_call: -

cdr3_aa: CASSLDLSGSGYEQYF
cdr3_nt: TGTGCCAGCAGCTTGGACCTTAGCGGGAGTGGGTACGAGCAGTACTTC
clone_size: -
v_call: TRBV5-5
j_call: TRBJ2-7
d_call: TRBD2

cdr3_aa: CASSRSVTATNEKLFF
cdr3_nt: TGTGCCAGTAGTCGGAGCGTCACTGCAACTAATGAAAAACTGTTTTTT
clone_size: -
v_call: TRBV19
j_call: TRBJ1-4
d_call: -

cdr3_aa: CASSLYPSGLPPGPDTQYF
cdr3_nt: TGTGCCAGCAGTTTATACCCAAGCGGTCTCCCCCCCGGCCCAGATACGCAGTATTTT
clone_size: once
v_call: TRBV27
j_call: TRBJ2-3
d_call: -

cdr3_aa: CASSIASGTSTDTQYF
cdr3_nt: TGTGCCAGTAGTATCGCTAGCGGGACTAGCACAGATACGCAGTATTTT
clone_size: -
v_call: TRBV19
j_call: TRBJ2-3
d_call: TRBD2

cdr3_aa: CASSRDRYYEQYF
cdr3_nt: TGTGCCAGCAGCCGAGACAGATACTACGAGCAGTACTTC
clone_size: once
v_call: TRBV7-8
j_call: TRBJ2-7
d_call: -

cdr3_aa: CASSARGRQGSYGYTF
cdr3_nt: TGTGCCAGCAGTGCTCGGGGTAGACAGGGCAGTTATGGCTACACCTTC
clone_size: -
v_call: TRBV5-6
j_call: TRBJ1-2
d_call: TRBD1

cdr3_aa: CASSPRTVRDNEQFF
cdr3_nt: TGTGCCAGCAGCCCCCGGACAGTTAGGGACAATGAGCAGTTCTTC
clone_size: -
v_call: TRBV5-6
j_call: TRBJ2-1
d_call: -

cdr3_aa: CASSVEPKPTYEQYF
cdr3_nt: TGTGCCAGCAGCGTAGAGCCCAAGCCCACCTACGAGCAGTACTTC
clone_size: -
v_call: TRBV9
j_call: TRBJ2-7
d_call: -

cdr3_aa: CASSPRDRGETQYF
cdr3_nt: TGTGCCAGCTCACCTCGGGACAGGGGAGAGACCCAGTACTTC
clone_size: -
v_call: TRBV18
j_call: TRBJ2-5
d_call: TRBD1

cdr3_aa: CASSPYSGSLTDTQYF
cdr3_nt: TGTGCCAGCTCACCCTATAGCGGGAGTCTGACAGATACGCAGTATTTT
clone_size: -
v_call: TRBV18
j_call: TRBJ2-3
d_call: TRBD2

cdr3_aa: CARPRRGRLVSGANVLTF
cdr3_nt: TGTGCCAGACCTAGAAGGGGGCGGCTAGTCTCTGGGGCCAACGTCCTGACTTTC
clone_size: -
v_call: TRBV28
j_call: TRBJ2-6
d_call: TRBD1

cdr3_aa: CASTFLAGGTQYF
cdr3_nt: TGTGCCAGCACCTTCTTAGCGGGGGGCACGCAGTATTTT
clone_size: -
v_call: TRBV27
j_call: TRBJ2-3
d_call: TRBD2

cdr3_aa: CASSTTGGEQFF
cdr3_nt: TGTGCCAGTAGTACAACGGGAGGTGAGCAGTTCTTC
clone_size: -
v_call: TRBV19
j_call: TRBJ2-1
d_call: TRBD2

cdr3_aa: CASSQEPPGGGETQYF
cdr3_nt: TGCGCCAGCAGCCAAGAACCCCCAGGGGGCGGAGAGACCCAGTACTTC
clone_size: few
v_call: TRBV4-1
j_call: TRBJ2-5
d_call: TRBD1

cdr3_aa: CASSPRNGSRQTQYF
cdr3_nt: TGTGCCAGCAGCCCCCGGAACGGTAGCAGACAGACCCAGTACTTC
clone_size: -
v_call: TRBV14
j_call: TRBJ2-5
d_call: -

cdr3_aa: CASSLVRLAGGWDEQFF
cdr3_nt: TGTGCCAGCAGCTTAGTGAGACTAGCGGGAGGTTGGGATGAGCAGTTCTTC
clone_size: -
v_call: TRBV7-8
j_call: TRBJ2-1
d_call: TRBD2

cdr3_aa: CASSFPGYEQYF
cdr3_nt: TGCGCCAGCAGCTTCCCAGGCTACGAGCAGTACTTC
clone_size: -
v_call: TRBV5-1
j_call: TRBJ2-7
d_call: -

cdr3_aa: CASSAGTSNTNEQFF
cdr3_nt: TGCGCCAGCAGCGCCGGGACTAGCAATACAAATGAGCAGTTCTTC
clone_size: -
v_call: TRBV5-1
j_call: TRBJ2-1
d_call: TRBD2

cdr3_aa: CASSDRGQSGTDTQYF
cdr3_nt: TGCGCCAGCAGCGACAGGGGGCAAAGTGGCACAGATACGCAGTATTTT
clone_size: -
v_call: TRBV10-1
j_call: TRBJ2-3
d_call: TRBD1

cdr3_aa: CASKKGDVSNYGYTF
cdr3_nt: TGTGCCAGCAAGAAGGGGGACGTTTCTAACTATGGCTACACCTTC
clone_size: -
v_call: TRBV28
j_call: TRBJ1-2
d_call: -

cdr3_aa: CASRTGGEETQYF
cdr3_nt: TGTGCCAGCAGAACAGGGGGCGAAGAGACCCAGTACTTC
clone_size: few
v_call: TRBV28
j_call: TRBJ2-5
d_call: TRBD1

cdr3_aa: CASSYTTGTNYGYTF
cdr3_nt: TGTGCCAGCAGTTACACGACGGGAACTAACTATGGCTACACCTTC
clone_size: -
v_call: TRBV6-5
j_call: TRBJ1-2
d_call: -

cdr3_aa: CASSRSRGRGETQYF
cdr3_nt: TGTGCCAGCAGTCGTTCAAGGGGGCGCGGAGAGACCCAGTACTTC
clone_size: -
v_call: TRBV7-3
j_call: TRBJ2-5
d_call: TRBD1

cdr3_aa: CATESPGQQETQYF
cdr3_nt: TGTGCCACCGAATCTCCGGGACAGCAAGAGACCCAGTACTTC
clone_size: -
v_call: TRBV24-1
j_call: TRBJ2-5
d_call: TRBD1

cdr3_aa: CASSESTTHTQYF
cdr3_nt: TGTGCCAGCAGCGAATCGACAACACATACGCAGTATTTT
clone_size: -
v_call: TRBV9
j_call: TRBJ2-3
d_call: -

cdr3_aa: CASRPQGVNTEAFF
cdr3_nt: TGTGCCAGCAGGCCACAGGGGGTCAACACTGAAGCTTTCTTT
clone_size: -
v_call: TRBV25-1
j_call: TRBJ1-1
d_call: TRBD1

cdr3_aa: CSVVVGGDQPQHF
cdr3_nt: TGCAGCGTTGTGGTGGGGGGGGATCAGCCCCAGCATTTT
clone_size: -
v_call: TRBV29-1
j_call: TRBJ1-5
d_call: -

cdr3_aa: CASSRGTGGTIYF
cdr3_nt: TGTGCCAGCAGCCGGGGAACGGGGGGCACCATATATTTT
clone_size: few
v_call: TRBV4-2
j_call: TRBJ1-3
d_call: -

cdr3_aa: CASSLAPSRTGPYGYTF
cdr3_nt: TGTGCCAGCAGCTTAGCCCCGTCTCGGACAGGACCCTATGGCTACACCTTC
clone_size: -
v_call: TRBV7-8
j_call: TRBJ1-2
d_call: TRBD1

cdr3_aa: CASSQDLSQTQYF
cdr3_nt: TGTGCCAGCAGCCAAGATTTAAGCCAGACCCAGTACTTC
clone_size: once
v_call: TRBV3-1/TRBV3-2
j_call: TRBJ2-5
d_call: -

cdr3_aa: CATSRDTGSDRDTEAFF
cdr3_nt: TGTGCCACCAGCAGAGATACGGGATCGGACAGAGACACTGAAGCTTTCTTT
clone_size: once
v_call: TRBV15
j_call: TRBJ1-1
d_call: -

cdr3_aa: CASSQTGATNEKLFF
cdr3_nt: TGTGCCAGCAGCCAAACAGGAGCAACTAATGAAAAACTGTTTTTT
clone_size: -
v_call: TRBV3-1/TRBV3-2
j_call: TRBJ1-4
d_call: -

cdr3_aa: CASSLGAGSVETQYF
cdr3_nt: TGTGCCAGCAGCTTAGGTGCGGGGAGTGTCGAGACCCAGTACTTC
clone_size: -
v_call: TRBV11-2
j_call: TRBJ2-5
d_call: -

cdr3_aa: CASTDESGTATGELFF
cdr3_nt: TGTGCCAGCACCGACGAGTCCGGGACAGCAACCGGGGAGCTGTTTTTT
clone_size: -
v_call: TRBV6-6
j_call: TRBJ2-2
d_call: TRBD1

cdr3_aa: CASSRGQLRTEAFF
cdr3_nt: TGTGCCAGCAGCAGAGGACAGTTACGAACTGAAGCTTTCTTT
clone_size: -
v_call: TRBV5-8
j_call: TRBJ1-1
d_call: -

cdr3_aa: CASSGGLAGLSYEQYF
cdr3_nt: TGTGCCAGCAGCGGAGGACTAGCGGGACTCTCCTACGAGCAGTACTTC
clone_size: once
v_call: TRBV5-4
j_call: TRBJ2-7
d_call: TRBD2

cdr3_aa: CASTASSGMNTGELFF
cdr3_nt: TGTGCCAGTACTGCGAGTAGCGGGATGAACACCGGGGAGCTGTTTTTT
clone_size: few
v_call: TRBV3-1/TRBV3-2
j_call: TRBJ2-2
d_call: TRBD2

cdr3_aa: CAISEVEESGELFF
cdr3_nt: TGTGCCATCAGTGAGGTAGAGGAGTCCGGGGAGCTGTTTTTT
clone_size: -
v_call: TRBV10-3
j_call: TRBJ2-2
d_call: -

cdr3_aa: CASSPGGFYSNQPQHF
cdr3_nt: TGTGCCAGCAGCCCCGGGGGATTCTATAGCAATCAGCCCCAGCATTTT
clone_size: -
v_call: TRBV5-8
j_call: TRBJ1-5
d_call: -

cdr3_aa: CASMFPGGDRAYGYTF
cdr3_nt: TGTGCCAGCATGTTTCCGGGAGGGGACAGGGCCTATGGCTACACCTTC
clone_size: -
v_call: TRBV28
j_call: TRBJ1-2
d_call: TRBD1

cdr3_aa: CSARALNEQFF
cdr3_nt: TGCAGTGCTAGAGCCCTCAATGAGCAGTTCTTC
clone_size: -
v_call: TRBV20-1
j_call: TRBJ2-1
d_call: -

cdr3_aa: CASSLQPGGQGAYEQYF
cdr3_nt: TGTGCCAGCAGCCTCCAGCCGGGGGGGCAGGGTGCCTACGAGCAGTACTTC
clone_size: -
v_call: TRBV9
j_call: TRBJ2-7
d_call: TRBD2

cdr3_aa: CASSYGAGRDTEAFF
cdr3_nt: TGTGCCAGCAGTTACGGGGCAGGTAGGGACACTGAAGCTTTCTTT
clone_size: once
v_call: TRBV6-5
j_call: TRBJ1-1
d_call: -

cdr3_aa: CASSITGQTYGYTF
cdr3_nt: TGTGCCAGTAGTATAACGGGACAGACCTATGGCTACACCTTC
clone_size: -
v_call: TRBV19
j_call: TRBJ1-2
d_call: TRBD1